The 18 T cell receptor beta chains given below trace back to one sample, sequenced in a study of blood T cell repertoires in COVID-19. Libraries were prepared by immunoSEQ multiplex PCR; TCRdb keeps only in-frame clonotypes and omits some of them. The sample lists around 88,000 clones, 85% to 95% occurring once. Sequencing was performed on peripheral blood. The source is a man in his sixties with acute or convalescent COVID-19.

This rearrangement joins TRBV3-1 (or the pseudogene TRBV3-2) to TRBJ1-1, with 7 positions matching TRBD1. The trim removed 5 bases at V and 1 base at J, leaving 10 bases unmatched. Germline CDR1 and CDR2: LGHDT and YNNKEL (reference sequence). CDR3 length equals 16 residues. Here the CDR3 DNA reads TGTGCCAGCAGCAGCCACTCCGGGACAGAGAACACTGAAGCTTTCTTT. This translates into CASSSHSGTENTEAFF.

CDR3 sequence (DNA): TGTGCCAGCAGCTTACGGGCGGCTAGCGGGAGGCAGAATTCCTACGAGCAGTACTTC. It specifies CASSLRAASGRQNSYEQYF. V usage is TRBV7-2 and J usage is TRBJ2-7, with 11 bases fitting TRBD2. V gave up 2 bases and J gave up 1 base; unmatched junction bases: 13. CDR3 length equals 19 residues. Germline CDR1 reads SGHTA; CDR2 reads FQGNSA.

The CDR3: CSVLAVSYEQYF. In DNA form, the CDR3 reads TGCAGCGTGCTAGCGGTCTCCTACGAGCAGTACTTC. The V gene is TRBV29-1, the J gene TRBJ2-7; 7 bases map to TRBD2. The CDR3 length is 12 residues. Unmatched junction bases numbered 2, after V lost 6 bases and J lost 0 bases. CDR1 is SQVTM, CDR2 ANQGSEA, per germline.

The chain recombines TRBV6-4 with TRBJ2-1; TRBD2 agrees at 7 bases. This CDR3 region has 14 residues. CDR1 is MRHNA, CDR2 SNTAGT, per germline. After removal of 3 bases from V and 9 bases from J, the junction contained 8 bases not matched to a gene. The CDR3 loop reads CASSEGGSSSEQFF. The CDR3, as DNA: TGTGCCAGCAGTGAAGGCGGGAGTTCTAGTGAGCAGTTCTTC.

J is TRBJ2-1 and V is TRBV19, with TRBD2 as a possible D gene (5 bases). The CDR3 runs to 14 residues. Germline lookup yields CDR1 LNHDA and CDR2 SQIVND (reference sequence). Trimming removed 3 bases at V and 10 bases at J, with 16 bases between. The DNA of the CDR3 is TGTGCCAGTAGTATTTTCGGTTGGAGCGGAGAGCAGTTCTTC. This translates into CASSIFGWSGEQFF.

This clone was counted a single time. CDR3 nucleotide sequence: TGTGCCATCAGCGGGACTAGCGGTTTTCCCGGGGAGCTGTTTTTT. Its protein is CAISGTSGFPGELFF. This chain links TRBV10-3 with TRBJ2-2; 11 bases are a match to TRBD2. Germline assignment: CDR1 ENHRY and CDR2 SYGVKD. The V and J ends lost 6 bases and 6 bases, in that order; junction bases with no gene match: 6. The CDR3 is made up of 15 amino acids.

The gene calls are TRBV6-2 or TRBV6-3 and TRBJ2-7; 8 bases match TRBD1. The CDR3 covers 13 residues. Losses at the gene ends were 6 bases for V and 2 bases for J; bases not matched to a gene: 3. The V gene's germline CDR1 is MNHEY and CDR2 SVGEGT. CDR3 coding DNA: TGTGCCAGCAGCAAACAGGGGGCCTACGAGCAGTACTTC. Translating it yields CASSKQGAYEQYF.

The chain uses TRBV5-1 and TRBJ2-2, with 15 bases identical to TRBD2. The CDR3 is 16 residues long. Germline CDR1 is SGHRS and CDR2 is YFSETQ. With V trimmed by 7 bases and J by 6 bases, 7 bases remained unmatched. The CDR3 DNA follows: TGCGCCAGCTCCGGACTAGCGGGAGGGCCATCCGGGGAGCTGTTTTTT. Protein: CASSGLAGGPSGELFF.

The chain carries TRBV2 and TRBJ2-7; 10 positions agree with TRBD2. The V gene's germline CDR1 is SNHLY and CDR2 FYNNEI. CDR3 length: 15 residues. V was clipped by 3 bases and J by 1 base; unmatched bases: 3. CDR3 DNA sequence: TGTGCCAGCAGTGAGCCTAGCGGGAGATCCTACGAGCAGTACTTC. Translated, it gives CASSEPSGRSYEQYF.

This clone appeared once. J is TRBJ2-3 and V is TRBV5-8; 9 nucleotides match TRBD2. The junction had 4 bases not matched to a gene; V was cut back by 2 bases and J by 0 bases. The germline CDR1 and CDR2 sequences are SGHTS and YDEGEE. CDR3 size: 16 residues. This chain's CDR3 is CASSFGLAISTDTQYF. For the CDR3, the DNA is TGTGCCAGCAGCTTCGGACTAGCGATCAGCACAGATACGCAGTATTTT.

The chain carries TRBV27 and TRBJ1-5, with D perhaps TRBD1 (5 bases). CDR3 length: 19 residues. V dropped 10 bases and J dropped 1 base, with 29 bases sitting between them. Germline CDR1 reads MNHEY; CDR2 reads SMNVEV (reference sequence). CDR3 nucleotide sequence: TGTGCCATCCCCCCCCGGGGGGGGTCTGTTTTTCTCAGCAATCAGCCCCAGCATTTT. This translates into CAIPPRGGSVFLSNQPQHF.

Notes on this clone: The same CDR3 also results from other DNA sequences found in this sample. The V call is TRBV5-4, the J call TRBJ2-5, with D possibly being TRBD2 (7 bases). Trimming left V 2 bases short and J 2 bases short, with 10 bases between. Per germline, CDR1 SGHNT and CDR2 YYREEE (reference sequence). The CDR3 runs 14 residues. The CDR3 nucleotides are TGTGCCAGCAGCTTACAGGGAGGGCAAGAGACCCAGTACTTC. Amino acids: CASSLQGGQETQYF.

The genes are TRBV2 and TRBJ1-2, with 8 bases lining up with TRBD1. Losses at the gene ends were 4 bases for V and 5 bases for J; bases not matched to a gene: 6. The CDR3 has 14 amino acids. The germline gives CDR1 SNHLY, CDR2 FYNNEI. The CDR3 reads CASSGGQGAYGYTF. The CDR3 nucleotides are TGTGCCAGCAGTGGGGGGCAGGGGGCATATGGCTACACCTTC.

The gene calls are TRBV27 and TRBJ2-1; D is ambiguous. The CDR3 is made up of 14 amino acids. V was shortened by 3 bases and J by 4 bases, with 10 bases between the two germline ends. CDR1 and CDR2 (germline): MNHEY, SMNVEV (reference sequence). CDR3 sequence: CASSFPPPYNEQFF. The CDR3 nucleotides read TGTGCCAGCAGTTTCCCCCCTCCGTACAATGAGCAGTTCTTC.

The chain recombines TRBV11-2 with TRBJ2-7; 7 positions agree with TRBD2. Trimming cost V 8 bases and J 0 bases; bases outside gene matches: 10. There are 15 residues in the CDR3. The germline gives CDR1 SGHAT, CDR2 FQNNGV. In DNA, the CDR3 is TGTGCCAGCCCCAAGCGGGGTCTGAGCTCCTACGAGCAGTACTTC. Translation: CASPKRGLSSYEQYF.

This clone has just a few counts. The chain recombines TRBV19 with TRBJ2-5, with D unclear. Germline V gives CDR1 LNHDA, CDR2 SQIVND (reference sequence). The V end was cut by 0 bases, the J end by 7 bases, with 3 bases between. CDR3 length equals 11 residues. The CDR3 DNA is TGTGCCAGTAGTATAGATAGGACCCAGTACTTC. This translates into CASSIDRTQYF.

The chain uses TRBV7-9 and TRBJ1-1, with D perhaps matching TRBD1 (5 bases). The germline CDR1 and CDR2 sequences are SEHNR and FQNEAQ (reference sequence). V shed 6 bases and J shed 1 base, with 12 bases lying between them. The CDR3 has 14 residues. The CDR3 DNA reads TGTGCCAGCAGTCGAGGGACTTCGAACACTGAAGCTTTCTTT. This translates into CASSRGTSNTEAFF.

This clone occurred once. The gene calls are TRBV6-1 and TRBJ1-5, with 7 bases lining up with TRBD1. CDR3 length: 15 amino acids. V lost 3 bases and J lost 5; bases outside the gene matches: 7. CDR1 MNHNS and CDR2 SASEGT come from the germline V gene. The CDR3 bases are TGTGCCAGCAGTGACCCAGGGGGAGATCATCAGCCCCAGCATTTT. It yields the protein CASSDPGGDHQPQHF.